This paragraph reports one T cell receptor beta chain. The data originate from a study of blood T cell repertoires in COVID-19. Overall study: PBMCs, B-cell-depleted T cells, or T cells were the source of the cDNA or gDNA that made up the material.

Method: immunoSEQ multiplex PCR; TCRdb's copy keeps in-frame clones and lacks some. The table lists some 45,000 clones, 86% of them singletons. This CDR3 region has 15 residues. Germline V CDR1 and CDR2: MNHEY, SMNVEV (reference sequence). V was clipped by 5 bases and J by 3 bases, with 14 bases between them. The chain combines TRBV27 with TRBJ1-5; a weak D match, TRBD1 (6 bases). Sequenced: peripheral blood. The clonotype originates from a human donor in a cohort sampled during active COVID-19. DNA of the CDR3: TGTGCCAGCAGTCGCCAGGACAGACACAATCAGCCCCAGCATTTT. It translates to CASSRQDRHNQPQHF.